What follows is one T cell receptor (beta chain) and its context. The entry originates in a study of blood T cell repertoires in COVID-19. Overall study: Donors in the United States, Italy and Spain gave samples during acute or convalescent COVID-19. T cells, B-cell-depleted T cells, or PBMCs supplied cDNA or gDNA.

After removal of 6 bases from V and 2 bases from J, the junction contained 15 bases not matched to a gene. There are 16 residues in the CDR3. Germline CDR1 SQVTM, CDR2 ANQGSEA. Original processing notes: Quantification of nucleated cells was approximated via reference gene primer amplification. The repertoire was sequenced with immunoSEQ multiplex PCR; TCRdb's copy has only in-frame clones and lacks some. V and J calls and clone size are copied from that table; D and trimming were computed from the DNA. The profile shows more than 100,000 clones, approximately 89% of them singletons. This chain joins TRBV29-1 and TRBJ1-2, with 7 nucleotides matching TRBD1. This clonotype originated in a woman in her fifties or sixties with acute or convalescent COVID-19. The sample consisted of peripheral blood. The CDR3 loop reads CSVDGGASTGNYGYTF. CDR3 coding DNA: TGCAGCGTCGATGGAGGGGCCTCGACAGGGAACTATGGCTACACCTTC.